This T cell receptor (beta chain) was sequenced during a study of blood T cell repertoires in COVID-19. Background on the study: The samples span acute and convalescent COVID-19 from the United States, Italy and Spain. Sample material is recorded as cDNA or gDNA derived from T cells, B-cell-depleted T cells, or PBMCs.

In the original analysis: Amplified reference gene primers provided the basis for estimating nucleated cell counts. TCRdb's copy holds only in-frame clones and misses some; the assay was immunoSEQ multiplex PCR. The V and J calls and clone size were taken over from that table, and D and trimming were inferred from the DNA. The sample has about 290,000 clones; roughly 88% are singletons. This CDR3 contains 16 residues. The V gene's germline CDR1 is SEHNR and CDR2 FQNEAQ (reference sequence). V gave up 8 bases and J gave up 2 bases; unmatched junction bases: 10. This chain joins TRBV7-9 and TRBJ2-1, with 9 bases that match TRBD2. This TCR came from a woman in her 30s with active or convalescent COVID-19. The sample consisted of peripheral blood. The CDR3: CASVLSGGGAYNEQFF. CDR3 DNA: TGTGCCAGCGTCCTTAGTGGCGGGGGGGCCTACAATGAGCAGTTCTTC. The entire variable domain, with the rest obtained from reference TRBV7-9 and TRBJ2-1, is as follows: DTGVSQNPRHKITKRGQNVTFRCDPISEHNRLYWYRQTLGQGPEFLTYFQNEAQLEKSRLLSDRFSAERPKGSFSTLEIQRTEQGDSAMYLCASVLSGGGAYNEQFFGPGTRLTVL.